Shown below are 4 T cell receptor beta chains from a single sample sequenced in a study of T cell responses to AZD1222 COVID-19 vaccine. The protocol was immunoSEQ multiplex PCR, while the TCRdb copy is restricted to in-frame clones and leaves out a portion. Here the sample spans 110,000 to 150,000 clones, 90% to 95% being singletons. Source: peripheral blood, taken on day 0 of MenACWY control vaccination. The receptors here all came from an adult in good health.

The chain carries TRBV6-5 and TRBJ2-7; D is perhaps TRBD1 (6 bases). The CDR3 has 15 amino acids. Germline V gene lookup returns CDR1 MNHEY and CDR2 SVGAGI. V was trimmed by 2 bases and J by 3 bases, leaving 14 bases between them. The CDR3 region is CASSYAGTPNYEQYF. CDR3 nucleotide sequence: TGTGCCAGCAGTTACGCCGGGACACCTAACTACGAGCAGTACTTC.

The J gene is TRBJ1-5, the V gene TRBV6-5; the match to TRBD1 covers 9 bases. V was pared by 4 bases and J by 1 base, with 2 bases of the junction left unmatched. Germline values: CDR1 MNHEY, CDR2 SVGAGI. This CDR3 has 15 amino acids. The CDR3 loop reads CASSWGQGSNQPQHF. In nucleotides, the CDR3 is TGTGCCAGCAGTTGGGGACAGGGAAGCAATCAGCCCCAGCATTTT.

The genes are TRBV16 and TRBJ2-2; 8 bases are a match to TRBD1. Germline V gene data show CDR1 as KGHSY and CDR2 as FQNENV. V lost 4 bases to trimming and J lost 0 bases; unmatched junction nucleotides: 1. CDR3 size: 15 residues. Here the CDR3 DNA reads TGTGCCAGCAGCCGACAGGGGACGAACACCGGGGAGCTGTTTTTT. This codes for CASSRQGTNTGELFF.

The J gene is TRBJ1-2, the V gene TRBV6-5, with 12 bases aligning to TRBD1. The trim removed 4 bases at V and 4 bases at J, leaving 7 bases unmatched. Germline assignment: CDR1 MNHEY and CDR2 SVGAGI. CDR3 length: 16 residues. The CDR3 DNA reads TGTGCCAGCAGTTCTTCTTTGGGACAGGGGGCCTATGGCTACACCTTC. Translation: CASSSSLGQGAYGYTF.